The next 9 T cell receptor beta chains were all read from a single sample in a study of blood T cell repertoires in COVID-19. Using immunoSEQ multiplex PCR, the repertoire was profiled, and TCRdb retains in-frame clones only, with some absent. Of some 270,000 clones in the sample, nearly 90% were seen once. Specimen: PBMCs or T cells enriched from blood (not recorded which). The source is an older woman who had recovered from COVID-19.

The rearrangement joins TRBV6-5 to TRBJ2-1; 8 positions match TRBD2. With 8 bases clipped from V and 1 base from J, the junction kept 7 bases outside the gene matches. Germline CDR1 and CDR2: MNHEY and SVGAGI. The CDR3 runs to 15 residues. CDR3 in amino acids: CASADRGGSYNEQFF. The CDR3 nucleotides read TGTGCCAGCGCGGATCGGGGGGGTTCCTACAATGAGCAGTTCTTC.

The sample holds a few counts of this clone. The chain combines TRBV5-1 with TRBJ2-2; D is perhaps TRBD2 (6 bases). From germline, CDR1 is SGHRS and CDR2 YFSETQ. V was trimmed by 0 bases and J by 7 bases, leaving 13 bases between them. The CDR3 is made up of 15 amino acids. Written as DNA, the CDR3 is TGCGCCAGCAGCTTGGCCTCTTCGGGGGACGGGGAGCTGTTTTTT. Translated: CASSLASSGDGELFF. Full variable domain (remainder filled in from reference TRBV5-1 and TRBJ2-2): KAGVTQTPRYLIKTRGQQVTLSCSPISGHRSVSWYQQTPGQGLQFLFEYFSETQRNKGNFPGRFSGRQFSNSRSEMNVSTLELGDSALYLCASSLASSGDGELFFGEGSRLTVL.

The CDR3 region has the DNA TGCGCCAGCAGCCAAAATTTGGCAACTGGAAACACCATATATTTT. It specifies CASSQNLATGNTIYF. This chain joins TRBV4-1 and TRBJ1-3; unclear D gene. The CDR3 is 15 residues long. V was trimmed by 2 bases and J by 2 bases, leaving 10 bases between them. Germline assignment: CDR1 MGHRA and CDR2 YSYEKL.

The chain is built from TRBV16 and TRBJ1-2; 7 bases align to TRBD1. CDR1 is KGHSY, CDR2 FQNENV, per germline. The CDR3 spans 15 residues. Trimming took 6 bases from V and 4 from J; bases not matched to a gene: 11. The CDR3 DNA follows: TGTGCCAGCAGGGGGACAGCCGCCCTAGTCTATGGCTACACCTTC. Its translation is CASRGTAALVYGYTF.

Only a few counts were recorded for this clone. This chain links TRBV4-1 with TRBJ1-3; D is uncertain. This CDR3 is built from 16 residues. V lost 0 bases and J lost 0, with 9 bases in between. CDR1 and CDR2 from the germline V gene are MGHRA and YSYEKL. The chain's CDR3 is CASSQDPVSSGNTIYF. CDR3 nucleotides: TGCGCCAGCAGCCAAGATCCGGTGAGCTCTGGAAACACCATATATTTT.

The chain joins TRBV5-1 to TRBJ1-2, with 7 bases lining up with TRBD1. Germline lookup yields CDR1 SGHRS and CDR2 YFSETQ. The CDR3 totals 14 residues. J lost 6 bases, V lost 4 bases, and 9 bases had no gene match. CDR3 coding DNA: TGCGCCAGCAGCATCACAGGGACAGACGATGGCTACACCTTC. The encoded protein is CASSITGTDDGYTF.

The chain combines TRBV11-3 with TRBJ2-3; 7 bases are a match to TRBD1. Germline V gives CDR1 SGHNT, CDR2 YENEEA. Unmatched junction bases numbered 8, after V lost 3 bases and J lost 2 bases. The CDR3 runs 16 residues. Here the CDR3 reads CASSLAGGFLTDTQYF. The CDR3 nucleotides read TGTGCCAGCAGCTTGGCAGGGGGTTTCCTCACAGATACGCAGTATTTT. The whole variable domain, filled in from reference TRBV11-3 and TRBJ2-3, reads EAGVVQSPRYKIIEKKQPVAFWCNPISGHNTLYWYLQNLGQGPELLIRYENEEAVDDSQLPKDRFSAERLKGVDSTLKIQPAELGDSAVYLCASSLAGGFLTDTQYFGPGTRLTVL.

The rearrangement joins TRBV28 to TRBJ1-2; a possible D gene is TRBD1 (6 bases). Germline V gene lookup returns CDR1 MDHEN and CDR2 SYDVKM. With 4 bases removed from V and 4 bases from J, the gap between germline ends came to 16 bases. The CDR3 has 15 residues. The CDR3 is CASSSRGGPPYGYTF. CDR3 DNA sequence: TGTGCCAGCAGTTCGAGGGGGGGACCGCCCTATGGCTACACCTTC.

This chain joins TRBV18 and TRBJ2-2, with a possible D match to TRBD1 (6 bases). Trimming pared 5 bases from V and 6 bases from J, leaving 16 bases between. CDR1 KGHSH and CDR2 LQKENI come from the germline V gene. The CDR3 extends over 15 amino acids. This CDR3 is CASSAGTSGPGELFF. The CDR3 nucleotides are TGTGCCAGCTCAGCCGGGACATCCGGGCCCGGGGAGCTGTTTTTT.